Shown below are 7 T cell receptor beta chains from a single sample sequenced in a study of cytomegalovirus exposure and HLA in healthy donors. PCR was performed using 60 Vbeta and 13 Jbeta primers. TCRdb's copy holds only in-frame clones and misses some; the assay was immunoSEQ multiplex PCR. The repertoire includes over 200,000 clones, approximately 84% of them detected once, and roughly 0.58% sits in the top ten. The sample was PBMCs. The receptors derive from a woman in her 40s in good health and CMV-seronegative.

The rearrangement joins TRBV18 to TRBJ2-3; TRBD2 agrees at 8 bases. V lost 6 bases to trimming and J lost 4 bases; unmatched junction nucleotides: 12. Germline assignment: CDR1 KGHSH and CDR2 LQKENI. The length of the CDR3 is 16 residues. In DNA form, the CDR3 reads TGTGCCAGCTCCCGCGGGACTAGTGATTTTGCAGATACGCAGTATTTT. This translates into CASSRGTSDFADTQYF.

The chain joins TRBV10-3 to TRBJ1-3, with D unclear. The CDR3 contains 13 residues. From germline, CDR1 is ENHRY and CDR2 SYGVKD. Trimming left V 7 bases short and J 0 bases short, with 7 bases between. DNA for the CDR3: TGTGCCATCACCCGGGGCTCTGGAAACACCATATATTTT. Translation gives CAITRGSGNTIYF.

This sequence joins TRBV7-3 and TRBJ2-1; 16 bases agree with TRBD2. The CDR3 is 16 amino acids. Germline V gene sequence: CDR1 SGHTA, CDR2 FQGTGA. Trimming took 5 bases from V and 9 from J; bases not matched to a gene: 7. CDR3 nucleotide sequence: TGTGCCAGCAGCCCAGGGACTAGCGGGGGGGCCGGTGAGCAGTTCTTC. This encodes CASSPGTSGGAGEQFF. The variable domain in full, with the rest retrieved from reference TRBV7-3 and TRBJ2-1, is GAGVSQTPSNKVTEKGKYVELRCDPISGHTALYWYRQSLGQGPEFLIYFQGTGAADDSGLPNDRFFAVRPEGSVSTLKIQRTERGDSAVYLCASSPGTSGGAGEQFFGPGTRLTVL.

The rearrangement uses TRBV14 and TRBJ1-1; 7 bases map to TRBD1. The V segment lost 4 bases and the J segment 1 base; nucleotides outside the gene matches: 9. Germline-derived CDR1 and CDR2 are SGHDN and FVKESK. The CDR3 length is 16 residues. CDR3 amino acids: CASSPNFDRENTEAFF. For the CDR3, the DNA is TGTGCCAGCAGCCCAAATTTCGACAGGGAGAACACTGAAGCTTTCTTT.

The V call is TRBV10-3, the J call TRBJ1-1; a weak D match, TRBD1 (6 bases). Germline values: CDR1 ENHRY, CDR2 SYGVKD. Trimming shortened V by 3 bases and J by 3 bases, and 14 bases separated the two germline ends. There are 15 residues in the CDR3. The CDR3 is CAISEMRGGHTEAFF. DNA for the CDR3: TGTGCCATCAGTGAAATGCGCGGGGGGCACACTGAAGCTTTCTTT.

Here the CDR3 DNA reads TGCGCCAGCAGTCGGGGACAGGGGTTTGGAATTCAGTACTTC. It codes for CASSRGQGFGIQYF. This chain connects TRBV5-1 to TRBJ2-4; 10 bases line up with TRBD1. CDR1 is SGHRS, CDR2 YFSETQ, per germline. Germline trimming cut 5 bases from V and 10 bases from J; bases unmatched to any gene: 9. This CDR3 has 14 amino acids.

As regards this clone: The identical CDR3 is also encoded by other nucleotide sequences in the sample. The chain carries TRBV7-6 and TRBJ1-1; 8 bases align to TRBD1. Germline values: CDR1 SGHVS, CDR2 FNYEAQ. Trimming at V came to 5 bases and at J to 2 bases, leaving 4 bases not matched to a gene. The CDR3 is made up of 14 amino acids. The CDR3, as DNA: TGTGCCAGCAGCCCCGGACAGGGAAACACTGAAGCTTTCTTT. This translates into CASSPGQGNTEAFF.